One and the same sample provided the 5 T cell receptor beta chains below, sequenced in a study of blood T cell repertoires in COVID-19. Profiling relied on immunoSEQ multiplex PCR, and the TCRdb table lists in-frame clones only, not all of them. The table has more than 200,000 clones, around nine tenths seen once. Sample: peripheral blood. Receptors were obtained from a woman aged 60-70 years with acute or convalescent COVID-19.

As to this clone: Other DNA sequences of this sample code for an identical CDR3. The chain combines TRBV12-3 or TRBV12-4 with TRBJ1-1, with D maybe TRBD1 (6 bases). The CDR3 extends over 13 amino acids. V was clipped by 6 bases and J by 3 bases, with 11 bases between them. The CDR3 nucleotides are TGTGCCAGCAGCTTATACAGGGACACTGAAGCTTTCTTT. This encodes CASSLYRDTEAFF.

This clone was seen more than once but under ten times. This chain's CDR3 is CAISGTGGAEQYF. Here the CDR3 DNA reads TGTGCCATCAGTGGGACAGGGGGCGCCGAGCAGTACTTC. This chain uses TRBV10-3 with TRBJ2-7; 11 positions agree with TRBD1. Germline CDR1 ENHRY, CDR2 SYGVKD. Trimming took 4 bases from V and 6 from J; bases not matched to a gene: 2. The length of the CDR3 is 13 residues.

The chain employs TRBV15 and TRBJ1-1; D may be TRBD1 (6 bases). There are 15 residues in the CDR3. Per the germline V gene, CDR1 is LNHNV and CDR2 is YYDKDF (reference sequence). V was clipped by 0 bases and J by 0 bases, with 8 bases between them. CDR3 sequence reads: CATSREGAMNTEAFF. Written as DNA, the CDR3 is TGTGCCACCAGCAGAGAGGGGGCCATGAACACTGAAGCTTTCTTT.

V gene TRBV18 combines with J gene TRBJ1-2; TRBD1 matches 9 bases. After removal of 1 base from V and 4 bases from J, the junction contained 7 bases not matched to a gene. The CDR3 has 16 amino acids. The germline gives CDR1 KGHSH, CDR2 LQKENI. The CDR3 loop reads CASSPQRDRALYGYTF. Here the CDR3 DNA reads TGTGCCAGCTCACCACAACGGGACAGGGCTCTCTATGGCTACACCTTC. The full variable domain, with the rest looked up from reference TRBV18 and TRBJ1-2, is NAGVMQNPRHLVRRRGQEARLRCSPMKGHSHVYWYRQLPEEGLKFMVYLQKENIIDESGMPKERFSAEFPKEGPSILRIQQVVRGDSAAYFCASSPQRDRALYGYTFGSGTRLTVV.

This chain connects TRBV6-5 to TRBJ1-3; weak D call: TRBD1 (5 bases). Trimming removed 6 bases from V and 4 bases from J, with 13 bases in between. The germline V gene has CDR1 MNHEY and CDR2 SVGAGI. CDR3 length: 14 residues. CDR3 region: CASRNQGGGNTIYF. In DNA form, the CDR3 reads TGTGCCAGCAGGAATCAGGGAGGGGGAAACACCATATATTTT.